Listed below are T cell receptor beta chains from one sample, sequenced in a study of shared T cell receptors in the human thymus. Repertoires were generated with immunoSEQ multiplex PCR, while TCRdb's copy carries only in-frame clones and drops some. This sample has about 660,000 clones; over 75% occur once, and the top ten carry 0.0095% to 0.012%. The sample also formed part of further work on human thymus T cells.

What was sequenced was thymocytes. All receptors derive from a boy in the first two years of life with a congenital heart defect. Each CDR3 is given with its conserved first and last residue. The D gene is left open where the match is weak. Clone size is not always given. Where it is, it says once, few, many or a class for expanded clones.

NA | TRBJ1-5 | TRBV29-1 | NA | CSVEEDRGQPQHF | TGCAGCGTTGAAGAAGACCGAGGTCAGCCCCAGCATTTT
TRBD2 | TRBJ2-5 | TRBV5-6 | NA | CASSLWRDPGGVQETQYF | TGTGCCAGCAGCCTTTGGAGGGACCCTGGGGGGGTTCAAGAGACCCAGTACTTC
TRBD2 | TRBJ2-3 | TRBV9 | NA | CASSVVDGRTTDTQYF | TGTGCCAGCAGCGTAGTGGACGGGAGGACCACAGATACGCAGTATTTT
NA | TRBJ2-5 | TRBV7-9 | NA | CASSPTDSTQETQYF | TGTGCCAGCAGCCCCACAGACAGTACCCAAGAGACCCAGTACTTC
TRBD1 | TRBJ2-7 | TRBV6-5 | few | CASSTRDRVYEQYF | TGTGCCAGCAGTACCCGGGACAGGGTCTACGAGCAGTACTTC
TRBD1 | TRBJ2-2 | TRBV27 | NA | CASSSRTGGPRGELFF | TGTGCCAGCAGTTCCCGGACAGGGGGCCCGAGGGGGGAGCTGTTTTTT
TRBD2 | TRBJ2-4 | TRBV5-1 | NA | CASSPSGINIQYF | TGCGCCAGCAGCCCCAGCGGGATTAACATTCAGTACTTC
NA | TRBJ2-7 | TRBV14 | once | CASSQEGYGDEQYF | TGTGCCAGCAGCCAAGAAGGTTACGGGGACGAGCAGTACTTC
TRBD1 | TRBJ2-5 | TRBV7-8 | NA | CASSLGGQKYQETQYF | TGTGCCAGCAGCTTAGGGGGACAGAAGTACCAAGAGACCCAGTACTTC
NA | TRBJ1-5 | TRBV10-3 | NA | CAISESKRRPLSPQHF | TGTGCCATCAGTGAGTCGAAGCGTAGGCCCCTTTCGCCCCAGCATTTT
NA | TRBJ2-1 | TRBV9 | NA | CASSPEGSYNEQFF | TGTGCCAGCAGCCCGGAGGGGTCCTACAATGAGCAGTTCTTC
NA | TRBJ2-5 | TRBV18 | NA | CASSPVGSAGMRQETQYF | TGTGCCAGCTCACCCGTGGGTTCGGCGGGAATGCGCCAAGAGACCCAGTACTTC
TRBD1 | TRBJ1-2 | TRBV15 | once | CATSRAGTGVGYTF | TGTGCCACCAGCAGAGCCGGGACAGGGGTCGGCTACACCTTC
TRBD2 | TRBJ2-3 | TRBV7-8 | NA | CASSLVGLAGTSTDTQYF | TGTGCCAGCAGCTTAGTCGGACTAGCGGGCACTAGCACAGATACGCAGTATTTT
TRBD2 | TRBJ2-7 | TRBV6-5 | NA | CASSYTGRLGEQYF | TGTGCCAGCAGTTATACCGGGAGGCTCGGCGAGCAGTACTTC
NA | TRBJ2-7 | TRBV28 | NA | CASSLRGQGDYEQYF | TGTGCCAGCAGCCTACGGGGGCAGGGGGACTACGAGCAGTACTTC
NA | TRBJ2-7 | TRBV27 | NA | CASSPRREREYEQYF | TGTGCCAGCAGTCCCAGACGGGAGAGAGAGTACGAGCAGTACTTC